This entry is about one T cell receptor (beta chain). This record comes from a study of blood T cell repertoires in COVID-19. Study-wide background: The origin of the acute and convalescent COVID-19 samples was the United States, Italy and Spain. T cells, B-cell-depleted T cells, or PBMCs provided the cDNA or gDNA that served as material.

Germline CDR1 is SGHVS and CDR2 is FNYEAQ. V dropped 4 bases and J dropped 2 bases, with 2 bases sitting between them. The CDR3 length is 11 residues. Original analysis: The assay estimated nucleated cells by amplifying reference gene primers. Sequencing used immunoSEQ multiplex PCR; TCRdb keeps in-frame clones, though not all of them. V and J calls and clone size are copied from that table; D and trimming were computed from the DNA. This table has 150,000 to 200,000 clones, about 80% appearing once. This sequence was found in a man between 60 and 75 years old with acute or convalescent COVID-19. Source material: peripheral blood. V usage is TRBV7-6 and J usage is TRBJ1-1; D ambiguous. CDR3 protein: CASSSNTEAFF. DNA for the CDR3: TGTGCCAGCAGCTCAAACACTGAAGCTTTCTTT.